The source of this TCR beta chain is a study of identical twins. The V and J ends lost 4 bases and 0 bases respectively, with 7 bases between them. The CDR3 has 13 residues. Germline CDR1 and CDR2: SGHRS and YFSETQ. One entry per CDR3 protein results from TCRdb running MiXCR on the 5' RACE reads. The repertoire holds nearly 900,000 distinct CDR3 sequences, with 9% to 15% as singletons. Turning to this clonotype: Antigen unknown.

Notes on the study in general: It was cross-sectional statistical analysis, not following the same donors, that the conclusions relied on. In monozygotic twins, models underestimated the sharing of out-of-frame TCR alpha.

The same sample was also used in a study of yellow fever vaccine responses in identical twins.

The sequenced sample consisted of PBMCs. This TCR was sampled from a woman between 18 and 29 years old in good health. The V call is TRBV5-1, the J call TRBJ1-1; D gene uncertain. DNA for the CDR3: TGCGCCAGCAGCCCGGCCGTGAACACTGAAGCTTTCTTT. Translated: CASSPAVNTEAFF.